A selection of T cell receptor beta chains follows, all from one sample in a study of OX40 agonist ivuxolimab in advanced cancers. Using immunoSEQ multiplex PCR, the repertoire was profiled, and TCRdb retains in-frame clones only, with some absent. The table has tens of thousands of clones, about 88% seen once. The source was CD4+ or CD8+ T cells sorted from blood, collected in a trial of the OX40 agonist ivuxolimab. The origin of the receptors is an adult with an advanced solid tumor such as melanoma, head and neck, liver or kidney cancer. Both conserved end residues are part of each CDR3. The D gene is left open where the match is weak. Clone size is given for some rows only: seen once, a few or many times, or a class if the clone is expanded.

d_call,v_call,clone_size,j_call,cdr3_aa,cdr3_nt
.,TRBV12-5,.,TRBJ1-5,CASGIGRDGGRMGNQPQHF,TGTGCTAGTGGTATCGGCCGGGACGGGGGGCGGATGGGCAATCAGCCCCAGCATTTT
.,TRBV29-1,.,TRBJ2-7,CSVEGLGNRAEYEQYF,TGCAGCGTTGAAGGCCTCGGGAACAGGGCGGAATACGAGCAGTACTTC
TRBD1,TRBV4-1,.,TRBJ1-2,CASSQVSFTGQGADGYTF,TGCGCCAGCAGCCAAGTCTCTTTTACGGGACAGGGGGCGGATGGCTACACCTTC
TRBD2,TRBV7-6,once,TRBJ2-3,CASSLGIGGGTDTQYF,TGTGCCAGCAGCTTAGGAATCGGGGGGGGCACAGATACGCAGTATTTT
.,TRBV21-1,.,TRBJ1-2,CASSKGTRGQGARGYTF,TGTGCCAGCAGCAAAGGTACGCGGGGACAGGGGGCAAGGGGCTACACCTTC
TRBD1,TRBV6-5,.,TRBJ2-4,CASSSGTGPNIQYF,TGTGCCAGCAGTTCCGGGACAGGGCCAAACATTCAGTACTTC
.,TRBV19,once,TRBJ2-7,CASSMAGAKQYEQYF,TGTGCCAGTAGTATGGCAGGGGCGAAACAATACGAGCAGTACTTC
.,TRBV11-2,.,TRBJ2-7,CASSLGGLSYEQYF,TGTGCCAGCAGCTTGGGGGGGCTCTCCTACGAGCAGTACTTC
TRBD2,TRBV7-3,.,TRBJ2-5,CASSLLAGGQETQYF,TGTGCCAGCAGCTTACTAGCGGGGGGGCAAGAGACCCAGTACTTC
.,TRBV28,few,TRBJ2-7,CASSLLGVEQYF,TGTGCCAGCAGTTTATTGGGGGTAGAGCAGTACTTC
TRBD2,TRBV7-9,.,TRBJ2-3,CASNPSLQAGGRDTQYF,TGTGCCAGCAACCCAAGCTTACAAGCGGGGGGGCGCGATACGCAGTATTTT
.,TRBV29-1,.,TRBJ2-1,CSADGNEQFF,TGCAGCGCGGACGGGAATGAGCAGTTCTTC
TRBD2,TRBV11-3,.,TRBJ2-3,CASSLGLAGAADTQYF,TGTGCCAGCAGCTTAGGACTAGCGGGGGCCGCAGATACGCAGTATTTT
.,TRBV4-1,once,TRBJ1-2,CASSHLANYGYTF,TGCGCCAGCAGCCACCTCGCCAACTATGGCTACACCTTC
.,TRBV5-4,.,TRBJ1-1,CASSLASENTEAFF,TGTGCCAGCAGCTTGGCGTCAGAGAACACTGAAGCTTTCTTT